This T cell receptor beta chain originates from a study of spatial heterogeneity in lung cancer. Across the whole study: Detection of beta-chain sequences consistently exceeded that of alpha-chain sequences. The study observed each unique TCR and UMI combination more than ten times on average in raw reads.

The study tagged each TCR cDNA molecule with a unique molecular identifier. A single record per CDR3 protein comes from TCRdb applying MiXCR to the 5' RACE reads. The sample contains nearly 80,000 distinct CDR3 sequences, 7% to 9% of which appear only once. General observations from the study: In blood, ubiquitous expanded tumor TCRs appeared more at resection than follow-up.

The time point was: sample taken at primary tumor resection. This clonotype was seen only a few times. The antigen remains unidentified. Trimming took 7 bases from V and 2 from J, leaving 13 bases between them. The germline V gene has CDR1 SQVTM and CDR2 ANQGSEA. This CDR3 has 13 residues. The source was PBMCs, collected at surgery. This TCR derives from a male donor with early-stage non-small cell lung cancer. The rearrangement uses TRBV29-1 and TRBJ2-3; D call uncertain. The CDR3 loop reads CSERTINTDTQYF. The CDR3 DNA is TGCAGCGAACGGACCATTAACACAGATACGCAGTATTTT.